This T cell receptor beta chain is from a study of T cell repertoires in cytomegalovirus infection. Study overall: Well-studied HLA-B-restricted CMV epitopes were used in the study alongside recently identified HLA-C-restricted ones. Both a matching HLA type and CMV infection were indicated by public TCR beta signatures.

Trimming took 0 bases from V and 6 from J, leaving 5 bases between them. This CDR3 comprises 13 residues. CDR1 is LGHNA and CDR2 is YSLEER in the germline V gene. Overall study results and limits: Carriage of CMV together with the relevant HLA was identifiable through cumulative public TCR beta family frequency. Dominating the ex vivo response were HLA-C-restricted CMV-specific TCR beta clonotypes.

TCRdb used MiXCR to reprocess the reads, holding one entry per CDR3 protein. The sample lists roughly 860,000 distinct CDR3 sequences, 32% occurring once. As for this clonotype: The antigen remains undetermined.

Source: cultured CD8+ T cells from PBMCs, taken from culture after CMV antigen stimulation. This receptor was identified in a human donor in good health (CMV status not recorded). Some clones in this sample may be carry-over from other donors' samples. The chain couples TRBV4-3 to TRBJ2-2; no definite D call. The CDR3 sequence: CASSQDPSGELFF. CDR3 sequence (DNA): TGCGCCAGCAGCCAAGATCCATCCGGGGAGCTGTTTTTT.